This T cell receptor (beta chain) appears in the sequencing data of a study of regulatory T cells in long-lasting Graves disease. Turning to the study itself: Freshly diagnosed Graves' patients had used antithyroid drugs for under 3 months. Findings and limits, study-wide: Repertoires from persistent disease leaned toward TRBV28, TRBJ1-2 and TRBJ2-5.

This clonotype was picked up a small number of times. What it binds is unknown. Arm-PCR of CDR3 regions and iRepertoire HTBI primers were the basis on which TCR beta libraries were built. Original handling: Detected in the samples were about 58 TRBV and about 15 TRBJ segments. One entry per CDR3 protein results from TCRdb running MiXCR on the multiplex PCR reads. The V and J calls come from TCRdb's annotation, not from the publication. The sample holds about 440,000 distinct CDR3 sequences; about 15% are singletons and the top ten take over 15%. The CDR3 loop spans 15 amino acids. Germline values: CDR1 DFQATT, CDR2 SNEGSKA (reference sequence). Unmatched junction bases numbered 8, after V lost 3 bases and J lost 5 bases. Time point given: newly diagnosed GD, antithyroid drugs for less than 3 months. PBMC-derived RNA was used for the TCR library. These data also formed part of another study, on T cells in Graves' hyperthyroidism and ophthalmopathy. Turning to that study: Most clonotypes expanded in thyroid above 0.001 were likewise present in blood.

The sequencing here drew on peripheral blood mononuclear cells (PBMCs), taken at new diagnosis, from a patient treated with antithyroid drugs. The TCR was taken from a woman aged 25-40 years with Graves disease. The rearrangement joins TRBV20-1 to TRBJ2-5; 11 nucleotides line up with TRBD1. The CDR3 DNA reads as TGCAGTGCTAGCCGGGGACAGGGGGTTGGGGAGACCCAGTACTTC. Translating gives CSASRGQGVGETQYF.